This T cell receptor beta chain appears in the sequencing data of a study of T-cell memory formation after mild COVID-19. Study-level information: Most TCR clusters belonged to a single donor. Overall study findings and caveats: Memory cells collected pre-infection included some clones that later responded, suggesting cross-reactive memory joined.

V was shortened by 5 bases and J by 7 bases, with 18 bases between the two germline ends. The CDR3 sequence is 16 residues long. As regards this clonotype: Its antigen is unidentified.

TCRdb re-called the 5' RACE reads with MiXCR, one entry per CDR3 protein. The data contain 120,000 to 150,000 distinct CDR3 sequences, 19% of them singletons. The J gene is TRBJ2-6, the V gene TRBV12-3 or TRBV12-4; D remains unclear. Sequencing was done on a sample of PBMCs or a T cell subset sorted from them (not recorded which). The clonotype was recovered from an adult woman who had mild COVID-19 (a few samples of this study predate the infection). Cell type and time point are not known. CDR3 sequence (DNA): TGTGCCAGCAGTACCAGGACGGAAACTCTTGCCAACGTCCTGACTTTC. It encodes CASSTRTETLANVLTF.